There are a few counts of the clone carrying this T cell receptor beta chain. The antigen is unknown. Through a sample-barcoded 5' primer and a J-beta primer mix, a second PCR was run for roughly 7 to 12 cycles. TCRdb analysed the 5' RACE reads with MiXCR anew, one entry per CDR3 protein. This table has fewer than 2,000,000 distinct CDR3 sequences, roughly a third appearing once. Donor samples were obtained from healthy Caucasian individuals from Russia, aged 6 to 90. These data originate in a study of blood T cells in healthy people across ages. For the study at large: The template switching approach captured approximately one barcoded beta molecule for every two T cells.

Germline assignment: CDR1 MNHNS and CDR2 SASEGT. The V and J ends lost 6 bases and 2 bases respectively, with 15 bases between them. This CDR3 is 15 amino acids long. Notes on the study in general: Higher diversity, along with more naive CD4+ cells, distinguished long-lived donors from aged donors.

This receptor was obtained from a woman aged 25 to 39 in good health. Sample: blood. The chain couples TRBV6-1 to TRBJ2-3, with D possibly being TRBD1 (5 bases). The CDR3 DNA is TGTGCCAGCAGACCAGGGCCCACCTTCACAGATACGCAGTATTTT. Amino acid sequence: CASRPGPTFTDTQYF.